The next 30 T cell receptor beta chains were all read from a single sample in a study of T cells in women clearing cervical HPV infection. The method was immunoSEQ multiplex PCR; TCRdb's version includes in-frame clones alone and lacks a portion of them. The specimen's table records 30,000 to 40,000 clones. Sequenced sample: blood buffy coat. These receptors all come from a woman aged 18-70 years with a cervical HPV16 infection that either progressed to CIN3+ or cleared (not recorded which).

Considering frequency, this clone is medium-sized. The part of the CDR3 DNA that was read is TGCGCCAGCAGGGGGACAGCTGGGGCCAACGTC. The encoded protein is CASRGTAGANV. From start to end, the CDR3 is CASRGTAGANVLTF. V is TRBV5-1 and J is TRBJ2-6, with 7 nucleotides matching TRBD1. The missing CDR3 end, 3 residues past where the read stops, is filled in from the germline J gene. CDR3 length equals 14 residues. With 5 bases clipped from V and 2 bases from J, the junction kept 1 base outside the gene matches. CDR1 SGHRS and CDR2 YFSETQ come from the germline V gene.

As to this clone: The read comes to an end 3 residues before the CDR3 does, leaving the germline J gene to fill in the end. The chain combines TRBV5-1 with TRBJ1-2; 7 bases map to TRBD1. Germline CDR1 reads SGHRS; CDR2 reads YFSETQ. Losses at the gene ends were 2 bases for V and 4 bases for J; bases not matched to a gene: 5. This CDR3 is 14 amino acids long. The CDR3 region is CASSLNRGSYGYTF. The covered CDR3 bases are TGCGCCAGCAGCTTAAACAGGGGAAGCTATGGC. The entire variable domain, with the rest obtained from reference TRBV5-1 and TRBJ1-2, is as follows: KAGVTQTPRYLIKTRGQQVTLSCSPISGHRSVSWYQQTPGQGLQFLFEYFSETQRNKGNFPGRFSGRQFSNSRSEMNVSTLELGDSALYLCASSLNRGSYGYTFGSGTRLTVV.

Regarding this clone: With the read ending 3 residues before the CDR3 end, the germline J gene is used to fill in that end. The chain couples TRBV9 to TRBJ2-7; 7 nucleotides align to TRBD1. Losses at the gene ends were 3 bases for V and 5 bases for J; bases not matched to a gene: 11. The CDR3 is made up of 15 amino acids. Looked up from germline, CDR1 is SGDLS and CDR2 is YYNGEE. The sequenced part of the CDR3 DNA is TGTGCCAGCAGCGCCCATCGGTGGCAGGGGGACGAG. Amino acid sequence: CASSAHRWQGDE. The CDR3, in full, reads CASSAHRWQGDEQYF.

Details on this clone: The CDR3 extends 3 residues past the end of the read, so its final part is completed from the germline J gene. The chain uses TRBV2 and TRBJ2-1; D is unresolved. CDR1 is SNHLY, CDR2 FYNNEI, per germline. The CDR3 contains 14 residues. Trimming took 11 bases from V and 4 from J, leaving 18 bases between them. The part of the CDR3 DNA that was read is TGTGCCGGCTACAGTCTCTCACTTTACAATGAG. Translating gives CAGYSLSLYNE. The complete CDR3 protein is CAGYSLSLYNEQFF.

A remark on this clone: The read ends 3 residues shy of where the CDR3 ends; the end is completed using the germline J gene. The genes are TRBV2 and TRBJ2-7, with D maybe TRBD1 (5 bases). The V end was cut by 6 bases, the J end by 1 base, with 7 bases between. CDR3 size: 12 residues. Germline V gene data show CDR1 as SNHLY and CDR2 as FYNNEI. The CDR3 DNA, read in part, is TGTGCCAGCAGAGGGGAATCCTACGAG. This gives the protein CASRGESYE. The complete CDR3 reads CASRGESYEQYF.

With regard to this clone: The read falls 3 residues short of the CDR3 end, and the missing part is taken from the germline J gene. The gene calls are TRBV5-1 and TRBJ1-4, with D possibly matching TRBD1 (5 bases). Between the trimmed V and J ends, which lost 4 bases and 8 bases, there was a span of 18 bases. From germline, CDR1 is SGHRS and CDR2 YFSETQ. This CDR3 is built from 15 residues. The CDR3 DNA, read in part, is TGCGCCAGCAGCGAGACCCAAGGGGCAGGGGAAAAA. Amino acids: CASSETQGAGEK. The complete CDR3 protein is CASSETQGAGEKLFF.

CDR3 in amino acids: CASSLPNRDEQFF. CDR3 DNA, as far as it was read: TGCGCCAGCAGCCTTCCCAACAGGGATGAG. This chain connects TRBV5-1 to TRBJ2-1; possibly TRBD1 for D (6 bases). Read coverage stops 3 residues before the CDR3 terminus; the germline J gene supplies the remainder. The V end was cut by 4 bases, the J end by 8 bases, with 13 bases between. The V gene's germline CDR1 is SGHRS and CDR2 YFSETQ. This CDR3 is 13 amino acids long.

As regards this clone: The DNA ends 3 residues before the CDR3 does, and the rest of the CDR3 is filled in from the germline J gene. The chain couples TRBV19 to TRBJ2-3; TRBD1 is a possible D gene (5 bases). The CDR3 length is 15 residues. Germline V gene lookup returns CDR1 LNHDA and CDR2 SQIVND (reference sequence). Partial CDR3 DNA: TGTGCCAGTAGTAGACTGGGGCGTGGGGATCAGCCG. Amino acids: CASSRLGRGDQP. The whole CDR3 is CASSRLGRGDQPQYF.

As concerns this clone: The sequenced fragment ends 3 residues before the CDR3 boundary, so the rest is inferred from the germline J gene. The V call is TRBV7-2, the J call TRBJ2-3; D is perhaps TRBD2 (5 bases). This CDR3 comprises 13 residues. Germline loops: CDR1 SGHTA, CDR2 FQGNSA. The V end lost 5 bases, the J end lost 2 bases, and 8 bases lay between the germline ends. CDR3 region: CASSPDFTDTQYF. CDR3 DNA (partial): TGTGCCAGCAGCCCGGACTTCACAGATACG.

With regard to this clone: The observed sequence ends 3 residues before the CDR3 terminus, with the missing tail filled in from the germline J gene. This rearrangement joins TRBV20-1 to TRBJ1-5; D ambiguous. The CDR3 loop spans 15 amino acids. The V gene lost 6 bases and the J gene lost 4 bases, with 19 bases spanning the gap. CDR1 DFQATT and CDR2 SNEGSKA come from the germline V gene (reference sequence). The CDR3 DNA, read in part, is TGCAGTGCCCGCCCCGACTCCTCGGGGAATCAGCCC. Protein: CSARPDSSGNQP. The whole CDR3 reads CSARPDSSGNQPQHF.

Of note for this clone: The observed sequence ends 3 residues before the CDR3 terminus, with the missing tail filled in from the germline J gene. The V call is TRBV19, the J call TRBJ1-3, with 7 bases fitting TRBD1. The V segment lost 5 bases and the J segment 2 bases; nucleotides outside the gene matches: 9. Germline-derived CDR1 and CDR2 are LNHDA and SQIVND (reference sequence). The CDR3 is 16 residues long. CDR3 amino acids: CASSPPDRVTGNTIYF. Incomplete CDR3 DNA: TGTGCCAGTAGTCCTCCCGACAGGGTGACTGGAAACACC.

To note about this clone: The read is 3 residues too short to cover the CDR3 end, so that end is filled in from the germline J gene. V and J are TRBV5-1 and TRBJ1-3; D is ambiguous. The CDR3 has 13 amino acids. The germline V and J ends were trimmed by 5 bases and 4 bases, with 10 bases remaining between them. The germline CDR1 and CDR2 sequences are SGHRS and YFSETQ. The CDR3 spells CASSPGGGNTIYF. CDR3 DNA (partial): TGCGCCAGCAGTCCCGGAGGGGGAAACACC.

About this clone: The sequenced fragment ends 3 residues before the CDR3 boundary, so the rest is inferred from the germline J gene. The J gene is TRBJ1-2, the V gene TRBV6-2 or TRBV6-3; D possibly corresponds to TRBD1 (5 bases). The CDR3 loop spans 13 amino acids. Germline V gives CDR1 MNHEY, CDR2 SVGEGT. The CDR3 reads CASSPGTHSGYTF. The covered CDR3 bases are TGTGCCAGCAGCCCCGGGACTCACAGCGGC.

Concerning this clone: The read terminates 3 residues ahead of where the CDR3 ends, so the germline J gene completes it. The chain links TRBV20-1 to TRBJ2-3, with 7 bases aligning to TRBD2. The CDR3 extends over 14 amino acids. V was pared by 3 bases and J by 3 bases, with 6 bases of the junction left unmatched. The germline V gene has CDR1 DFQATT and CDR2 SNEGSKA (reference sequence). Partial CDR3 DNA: TGCAGTGCTAGGACTAGCATGAGGACAGATACG. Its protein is CSARTSMRTDT. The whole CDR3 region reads CSARTSMRTDTQYF.

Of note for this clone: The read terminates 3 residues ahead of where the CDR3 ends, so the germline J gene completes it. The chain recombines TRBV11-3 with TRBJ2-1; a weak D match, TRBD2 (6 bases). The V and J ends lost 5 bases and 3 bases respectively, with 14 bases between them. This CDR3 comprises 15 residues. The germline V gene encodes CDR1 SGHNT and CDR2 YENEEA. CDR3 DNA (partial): TGTGCCAGCAGCCCTCTGGGGGGAGTCTACAATGAG. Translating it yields CASSPLGGVYNE. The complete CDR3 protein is CASSPLGGVYNEQFF.

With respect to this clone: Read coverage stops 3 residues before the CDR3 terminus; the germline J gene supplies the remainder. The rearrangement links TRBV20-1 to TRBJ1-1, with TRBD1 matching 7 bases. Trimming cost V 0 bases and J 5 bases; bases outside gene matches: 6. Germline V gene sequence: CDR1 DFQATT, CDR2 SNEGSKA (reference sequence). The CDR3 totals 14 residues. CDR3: CSARDGGGTTEAFF. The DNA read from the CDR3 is TGCAGTGCTAGAGATGGAGGGGGCACAACTGAA.

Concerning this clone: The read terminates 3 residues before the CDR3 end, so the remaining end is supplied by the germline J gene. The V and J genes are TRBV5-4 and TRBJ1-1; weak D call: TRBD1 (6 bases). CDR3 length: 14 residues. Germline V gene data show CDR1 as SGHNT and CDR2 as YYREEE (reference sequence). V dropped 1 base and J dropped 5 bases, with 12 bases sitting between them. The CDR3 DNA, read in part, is TGTGCCAGCAGCTTGACAGGGATGGCGACTGAA. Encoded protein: CASSLTGMATE. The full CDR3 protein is CASSLTGMATEAFF.

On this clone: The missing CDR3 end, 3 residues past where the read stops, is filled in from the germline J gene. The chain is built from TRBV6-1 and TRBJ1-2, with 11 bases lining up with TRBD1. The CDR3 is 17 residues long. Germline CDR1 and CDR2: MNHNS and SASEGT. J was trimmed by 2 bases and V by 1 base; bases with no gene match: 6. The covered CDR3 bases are TGTGCCAGCAGTGAAGTTCTAGGGACAGGGGGGAACTATGGC. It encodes CASSEVLGTGGNYG. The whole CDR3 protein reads CASSEVLGTGGNYGYTF.

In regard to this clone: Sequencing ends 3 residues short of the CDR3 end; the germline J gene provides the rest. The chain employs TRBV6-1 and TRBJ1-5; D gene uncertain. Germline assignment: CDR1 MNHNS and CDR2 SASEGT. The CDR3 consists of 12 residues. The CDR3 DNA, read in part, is TGTGCCAGCAGTGAGCCTAGACCTCCC. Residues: CASSEPRPP. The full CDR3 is CASSEPRPPQHF.

The chain's CDR3 is CASSLSGLNYGQYF. CDR3 DNA (partial): TGTGCCAGCAGCTTATCGGGTCTCAACTATGGT. The chain uses TRBV7-2 and TRBJ2-4; D gene uncertain. The read terminates 3 residues ahead of where the CDR3 ends, so the germline J gene completes it. This CDR3 is 14 amino acids long. From germline, CDR1 is SGHTA and CDR2 FQGNSA.

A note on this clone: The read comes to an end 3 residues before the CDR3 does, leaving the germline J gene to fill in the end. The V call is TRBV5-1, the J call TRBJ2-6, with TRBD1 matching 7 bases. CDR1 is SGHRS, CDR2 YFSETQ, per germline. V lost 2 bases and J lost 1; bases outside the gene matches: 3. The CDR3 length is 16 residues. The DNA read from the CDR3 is TGCGCCAGCAGCTTAACAGGGGATTCTGGGGCCAACGTC. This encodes CASSLTGDSGANV. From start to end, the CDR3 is CASSLTGDSGANVLTF.

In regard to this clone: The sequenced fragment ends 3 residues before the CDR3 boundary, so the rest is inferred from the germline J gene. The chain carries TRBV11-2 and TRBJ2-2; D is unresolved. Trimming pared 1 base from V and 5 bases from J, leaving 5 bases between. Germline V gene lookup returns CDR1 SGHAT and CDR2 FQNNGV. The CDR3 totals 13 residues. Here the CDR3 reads CASSLVATGELFF. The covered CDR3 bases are TGTGCCAGCAGCTTAGTGGCTACCGGGGAG. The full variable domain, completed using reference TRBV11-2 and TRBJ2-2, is EAGVAQSPRYKIIEKRQSVAFWCNPISGHATLYWYQQILGQGPKLLIQFQNNGVVDDSQLPKDRFSAERLKGVDSTLKIQPAKLEDSAVYLCASSLVATGELFFGEGSRLTVL.

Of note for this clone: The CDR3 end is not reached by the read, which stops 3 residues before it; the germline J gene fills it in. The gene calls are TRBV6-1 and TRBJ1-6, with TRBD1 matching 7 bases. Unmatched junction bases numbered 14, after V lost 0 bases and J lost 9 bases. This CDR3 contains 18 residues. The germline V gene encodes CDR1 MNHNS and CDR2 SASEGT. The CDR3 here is CASSEAPSRQGRSSPLHF. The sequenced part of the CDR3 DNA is TGTGCCAGCAGTGAAGCCCCTTCCCGACAGGGTAGATCTTCACCC.

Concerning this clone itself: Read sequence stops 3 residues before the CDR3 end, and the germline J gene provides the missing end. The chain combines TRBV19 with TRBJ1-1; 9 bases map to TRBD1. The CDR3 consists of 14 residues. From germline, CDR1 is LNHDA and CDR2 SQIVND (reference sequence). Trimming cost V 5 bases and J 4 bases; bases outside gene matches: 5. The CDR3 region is CASSAGTGTTEAFF. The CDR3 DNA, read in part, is TGTGCCAGTAGTGCCGGGACAGGGACCACTGAA. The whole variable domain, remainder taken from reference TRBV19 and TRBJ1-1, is DGGITQSPKYLFRKEGQNVTLSCEQNLNHDAMYWYRQDPGQGLRLIYYSQIVNDFQKGDIAEGYSVSREKKESFPLTVTSAQKNPTAFYLCASSAGTGTTEAFFGQGTRLTVV.

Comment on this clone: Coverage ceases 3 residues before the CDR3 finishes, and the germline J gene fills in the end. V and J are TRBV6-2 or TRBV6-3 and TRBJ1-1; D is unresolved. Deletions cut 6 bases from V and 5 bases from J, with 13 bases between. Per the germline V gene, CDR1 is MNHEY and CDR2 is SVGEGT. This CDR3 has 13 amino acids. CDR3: CASRDTSGTEAFF. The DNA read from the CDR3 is TGTGCCAGCAGAGACACCTCGGGGACTGAA.

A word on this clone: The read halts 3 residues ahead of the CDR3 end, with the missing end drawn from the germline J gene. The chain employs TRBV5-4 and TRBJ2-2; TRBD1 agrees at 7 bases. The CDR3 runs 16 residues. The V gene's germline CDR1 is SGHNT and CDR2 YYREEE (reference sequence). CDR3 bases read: TGTGCCAGCAGCTTGGGAGCCCGGGACAGCGATTCACCG. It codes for CASSLGARDSDSP. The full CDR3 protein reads CASSLGARDSDSPLFF.

CDR3 DNA (partial): TGTGCCAGCAGATTCCAGACAGGGGAAGGTTCCTACGAC. Protein product: CASRFQTGEGSYD. The full-length CDR3 reads as CASRFQTGEGSYDYTF. The chain has TRBV7-8 and TRBJ1-2, with TRBD1 identical over 8 bases. With the read ending 3 residues before the CDR3 end, the germline J gene is used to fill in that end. Germline V gene data show CDR1 as SGHVS and CDR2 as FQNEAQ. The CDR3 consists of 16 residues.

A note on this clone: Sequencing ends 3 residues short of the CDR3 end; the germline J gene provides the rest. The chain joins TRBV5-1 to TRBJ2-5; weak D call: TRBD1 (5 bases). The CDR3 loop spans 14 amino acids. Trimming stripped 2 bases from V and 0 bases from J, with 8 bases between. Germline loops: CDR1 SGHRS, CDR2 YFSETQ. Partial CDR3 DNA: TGCGCCAGCAGCTTTGGGGCCCACCAAGAGACC. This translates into CASSFGAHQET. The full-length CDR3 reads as CASSFGAHQETQYF.

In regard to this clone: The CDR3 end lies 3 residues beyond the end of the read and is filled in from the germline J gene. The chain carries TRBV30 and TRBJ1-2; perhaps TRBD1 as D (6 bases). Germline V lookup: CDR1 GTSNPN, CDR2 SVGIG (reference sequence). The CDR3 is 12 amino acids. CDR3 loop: CALRGAQESYTF. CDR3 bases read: TGTGCCTTGCGGGGGGCCCAAGAGAGC. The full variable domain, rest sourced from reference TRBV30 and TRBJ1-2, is SQTIHQWPATLVQPVGSPLSLECTVEGTSNPNLYWYRQAAGRGLQLLFYSVGIGQISSEVPQNLSASRPQDRQFILSSKKLLLSDSGFYLCALRGAQESYTFGSGTRLTVV.

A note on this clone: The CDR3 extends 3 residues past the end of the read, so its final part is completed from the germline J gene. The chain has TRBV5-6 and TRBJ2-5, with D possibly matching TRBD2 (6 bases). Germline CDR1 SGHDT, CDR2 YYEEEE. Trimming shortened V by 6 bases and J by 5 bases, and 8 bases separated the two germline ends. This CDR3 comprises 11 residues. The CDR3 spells CASTAGETQYF. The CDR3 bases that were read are TGTGCCAGCACCGCGGGGGAGACC.